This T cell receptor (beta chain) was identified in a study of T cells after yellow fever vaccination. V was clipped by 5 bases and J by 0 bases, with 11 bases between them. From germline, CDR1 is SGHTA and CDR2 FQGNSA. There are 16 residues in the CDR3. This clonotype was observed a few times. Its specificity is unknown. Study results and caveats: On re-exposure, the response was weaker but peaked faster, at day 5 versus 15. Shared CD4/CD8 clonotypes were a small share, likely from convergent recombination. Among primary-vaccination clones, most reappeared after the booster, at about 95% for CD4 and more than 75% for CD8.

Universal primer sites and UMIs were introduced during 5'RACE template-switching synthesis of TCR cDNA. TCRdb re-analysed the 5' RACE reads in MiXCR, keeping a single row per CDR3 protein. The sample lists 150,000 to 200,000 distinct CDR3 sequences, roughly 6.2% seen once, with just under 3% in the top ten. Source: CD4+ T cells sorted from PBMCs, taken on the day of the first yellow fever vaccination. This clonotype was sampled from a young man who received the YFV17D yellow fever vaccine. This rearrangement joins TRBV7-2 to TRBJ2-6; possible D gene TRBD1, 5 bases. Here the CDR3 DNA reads TGTGCCAGCAGCCTAAGACAGCACTCTGGGGCCAACGTCCTGACTTTC. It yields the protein CASSLRQHSGANVLTF.